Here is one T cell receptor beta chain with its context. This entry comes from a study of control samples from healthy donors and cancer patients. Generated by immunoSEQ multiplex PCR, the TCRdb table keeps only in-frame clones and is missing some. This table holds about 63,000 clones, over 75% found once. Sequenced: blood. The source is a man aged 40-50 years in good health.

CDR3 in amino acids: CASSYSGALTGELFF. CDR3 in DNA: TGTGCCAGCAGTTACTCGGGGGCGCTCACCGGGGAGCTGTTTTTT. The chain recombines TRBV6-5 with TRBJ2-2; TRBD1 might be the D (6 bases). V shed 0 bases and J shed 4 bases, with 9 bases lying between them. The CDR3 extends over 15 amino acids. CDR1 and CDR2 from the germline V gene are MNHEY and SVGAGI.